This entry lists 17 T cell receptor beta chains sequenced from one sample in a study of OX40 agonist ivuxolimab in advanced cancers. Sequenced by immunoSEQ multiplex PCR; TCRdb stores in-frame clones only, minus some. The sample contains approximately 66,000 clones, about nine tenths of which appear only once. This sample comprised CD4+ or CD8+ T cells sorted from blood, obtained in a trial of the OX40 agonist ivuxolimab. Source of these receptors: an adult with an advanced solid tumor such as melanoma, head and neck, liver or kidney cancer.

The gene calls are TRBV2 and TRBJ2-5, with D tentatively TRBD1 (5 bases). CDR1 SNHLY and CDR2 FYNNEI come from the germline V gene. V was shortened by 6 bases and J by 2 bases, with 10 bases between the two germline ends. The CDR3 is 13 residues long. CDR3 nucleotides: TGTGCCAGCAGATACGACAGTCAAGAGACCCAGTACTTC. It yields the protein CASRYDSQETQYF.

This chain uses TRBV18 with TRBJ1-2, with a possible D match to TRBD1 (5 bases). With 3 bases removed from V and 4 bases from J, the gap between germline ends came to 12 bases. This CDR3 is 14 amino acids long. Germline lookup yields CDR1 KGHSH and CDR2 LQKENI. CDR3 in amino acids: CASSPIQEIYGYTF. The CDR3 nucleotides are TGTGCCAGCTCACCGATACAGGAAATCTATGGCTACACCTTC.

V gene TRBV19 combines with J gene TRBJ1-1; the D is unclear. Germline V gene data show CDR1 as LNHDA and CDR2 as SQIVND (reference sequence). V was pared by 5 bases and J by 4 bases, with 11 bases between. The CDR3 has 13 residues. The CDR3 loop is CASSENLGTEAFF. The CDR3 nucleotides are TGTGCCAGTAGTGAAAACCTGGGCACTGAAGCTTTCTTT.

V is TRBV27 and J is TRBJ1-6, with 11 bases identical to TRBD1. CDR3 length: 13 residues. The V segment lost 6 bases and the J segment 9 bases; nucleotides outside the gene matches: 1. The germline CDR1 and CDR2 sequences are MNHEY and SMNVEV (reference sequence). The CDR3 DNA sequence: TGTGCCAGCAGGGACAGGGGGCTTTCACCCCTCCACTTT. This codes for CASRDRGLSPLHF.

The V gene is TRBV7-8, the J gene TRBJ1-1; tentative D call: TRBD1 (5 bases). In germline, CDR1 is SGHVS, CDR2 FQNEAQ. Trimming cost V 5 bases and J 3 bases, with 19 bases left between them. There are 16 residues in the CDR3. CDR3 in DNA: TGTGCCAGCAGCCGAACCTATCGGGGGAAAGACACTGAAGCTTTCTTT. It yields the protein CASSRTYRGKDTEAFF.

V and J are TRBV5-1 and TRBJ1-1; D is ambiguous. This CDR3 has 14 amino acids. From germline, CDR1 is SGHRS and CDR2 YFSETQ. The V end lost 0 bases, the J end lost 5 bases, and 11 bases lay between the germline ends. The CDR3 region is CASSLENIYTEAFF. The CDR3 DNA reads TGCGCCAGCAGCTTGGAGAATATTTATACTGAAGCTTTCTTT.

V usage is TRBV9 and J usage is TRBJ2-1; 8 bases agree with TRBD2. The CDR3 sequence is 15 residues long. J lost 1 base, V lost 1 base, and 1 base had no gene match. Germline V gene sequence: CDR1 SGDLS, CDR2 YYNGEE. CDR3 nucleotides: TGTGCCAGCAGCGTAAGCGGGGGTTCCTACAATGAGCAGTTCTTC. The encoded protein is CASSVSGGSYNEQFF.

The rearrangement links TRBV6-6 to TRBJ1-2, with 11 bases aligning to TRBD1. The J segment lost 7 bases and the V segment lost 7 bases, leaving 11 bases of the junction unmatched. CDR1 and CDR2 (germline): MNHNY, SVGAGI (reference sequence). This CDR3 comprises 15 residues. The CDR3 nucleotides are TGTGCCAGCATCAGGACAGGGGGCGCCCGGGGTGGCTACACCTTC. Its protein product is CASIRTGGARGGYTF.

This clone occurred a few times. The chain recombines TRBV6-5 with TRBJ1-2; TRBD1 might be the D (5 bases). This CDR3 spans 13 amino acids. Per germline, CDR1 MNHEY and CDR2 SVGAGI. The ends were cut back, 6 bases at V and 3 bases at J, with 11 bases in the middle. This CDR3 is CASRGQVDYGYTF. The CDR3 DNA follows: TGTGCCAGCAGGGGGCAGGTTGACTATGGCTACACCTTC.

The chain uses TRBV6-5 and TRBJ1-2; TRBD1 aligns across 8 bases. CDR3 length: 14 residues. CDR1 MNHEY and CDR2 SVGAGI come from the germline V gene. With 4 bases clipped from V and 4 bases from J, the junction kept 5 bases outside the gene matches. The CDR3: CASSFFGTGYGYTF. In nucleotides, the CDR3 is TGTGCCAGCAGTTTCTTCGGGACAGGCTATGGCTACACCTTC.

The chain uses TRBV9 and TRBJ1-5; 8 bases are shared with TRBD1. This CDR3 has 17 residues. V shed 0 bases and J 0 bases; nucleotides not matched to a gene: 5. Germline-derived CDR1 and CDR2 are SGDLS and YYNGEE. CDR3 coding DNA: TGTGCCAGCAGCGTAGTGGACAGGGCCCATAGCAATCAGCCCCAGCATTTT. This codes for CASSVVDRAHSNQPQHF. Supplemented by reference TRBV9 and TRBJ1-5, the full variable domain reads DSGVTQTPKHLITATGQRVTLRCSPRSGDLSVYWYQQSLDQGLQFLIQYYNGEERAKGNILERFSAQQFPDLHSELNLSSLELGDSALYFCASSVVDRAHSNQPQHFGDGTRLSIL.

The chain combines TRBV5-6 with TRBJ2-7; 7 bases are a match to TRBD1. With V trimmed by 5 bases and J by 2 bases, 7 bases remained unmatched. The CDR3 extends over 14 amino acids. Germline V CDR1 and CDR2: SGHDT, YYEEEE. The CDR3 is CASRIRDSTYEQYF. As DNA, the CDR3 is TGTGCCAGCAGGATTAGGGACAGCACCTACGAGCAGTACTTC.

The chain joins TRBV10-3 to TRBJ2-3; D perhaps matches TRBD2 (6 bases). The CDR3 sequence is 12 residues long. Germline CDR1 and CDR2: ENHRY and SYGVKD. The V and J ends lost 8 bases and 3 bases respectively, with 9 bases between them. CDR3 DNA sequence: TGTGCCATCGGGGACTCAACAGATACGCAGTATTTT. It codes for CAIGDSTDTQYF.

DNA for the CDR3: TGTGCCAGCAGCCAGGGACGAACTTACACCGGGGAGCTGTTTTTT. Its protein product is CASSQGRTYTGELFF. The chain carries TRBV14 and TRBJ2-2; the D call may be TRBD1 or TRBD2 (5 bases each). In germline, CDR1 is SGHDN, CDR2 FVKESK. Trimming pared 3 bases from V and 3 bases from J, leaving 11 bases between. CDR3 size: 15 residues.

This chain connects TRBV4-1 to TRBJ2-7; D may match TRBD1 or TRBD2 (5 bases each). Trimming shortened V by 4 bases and J by 3 bases, and 16 bases separated the two germline ends. The CDR3 contains 15 residues. Germline CDR1 reads MGHRA; CDR2 reads YSYEKL. CDR3 in amino acids: CASSPVGRMDYEQYF. Written as DNA, the CDR3 is TGCGCCAGCAGCCCGGTGGGACGGATGGACTACGAGCAGTACTTC.

The chain recombines TRBV14 with TRBJ2-2, with TRBD2 matching 7 bases. This CDR3 region has 14 residues. The J segment lost 4 bases and the V segment lost 6 bases, leaving 5 bases of the junction unmatched. Germline V gene data show CDR1 as SGHDN and CDR2 as FVKESK. CDR3 region: CASRPSGSTGELFF. CDR3 DNA: TGTGCCAGCAGGCCTAGCGGTAGCACCGGGGAGCTGTTTTTT.

This clone was observed once. The gene calls are TRBV5-6 and TRBJ2-1, with 12 bases fitting TRBD2. V was pared by 0 bases and J by 4 bases, with 5 bases of the junction left unmatched. Germline CDR1 is SGHDT and CDR2 is YYEEEE. CDR3 size: 17 residues. Here the CDR3 reads CASSLGRLAGDYNEQFF. The CDR3 DNA is TGTGCCAGCAGCTTGGGCCGACTAGCGGGGGATTACAATGAGCAGTTCTTC.